What follows describes a single T cell receptor (beta chain). This record belongs to a study of T cell responses to AZD1222 COVID-19 vaccine. The germline CDR1 and CDR2 sequences are SGHDT and YYEEEE. V was pared by 4 bases and J by 6 bases, with 9 bases of the junction left unmatched. The CDR3 consists of 14 residues. This table comes from immunoSEQ multiplex PCR, and its TCRdb copy is limited to in-frame clones, with some not included. The sample has around 88,000 clones; approximately 85% are singletons. The sample here was peripheral blood, taken on day 0 of AZD1222 vaccination. The sequence was obtained from an adult in good health. The chain couples TRBV5-6 to TRBJ2-7; 8 bases fit TRBD1. This chain's CDR3 is CASSTGTGHLEQYF. In DNA form, the CDR3 reads TGTGCCAGCAGCACCGGGACAGGTCACCTCGAGCAGTACTTC.